The 20 T cell receptor beta chains in this list originate from one sample, sequenced in a study of early T cells in non-severe SARS-CoV-2 infection. TCRdb reprocessed the 5' RACE reads via MiXCR and lists one record per CDR3 protein. The profile shows tens of thousands of distinct CDR3 sequences, about 6.8% of them singletons. The input for sequencing was whole blood, taken at baseline. These receptors all come from an adult who was a healthcare worker with PCR-confirmed SARS-CoV-2 infection or an uninfected control (not recorded which).

This sequence joins TRBV7-2 and TRBJ1-1; D possibly corresponds to TRBD1 (6 bases). V lost 4 bases and J lost 6, with 9 bases in between. The germline V gene has CDR1 SGHTA and CDR2 FQGNSA. The CDR3 has 12 residues. The CDR3 DNA sequence: TGTGCCAGCAGCTGGGGACATTCTGAAGCTTTCTTT. Encoded protein: CASSWGHSEAFF. The full variable domain, its missing parts supplied by reference TRBV7-2 and TRBJ1-1, is GAGVSQSPSNKVTEKGKDVELRCDPISGHTALYWYRQSLGQGLEFLIYFQGNSAPDKSGLPSDRFSAERTGGSVSTLTIQRTQQEDSAVYLCASSWGHSEAFFGQGTRLTVV.

This clonotype was recorded at least ten times. This sequence joins TRBV20-1 and TRBJ2-3, with D uncertain. Trimming stripped 4 bases from V and 4 bases from J, with 15 bases between. Germline-derived CDR1 and CDR2 are DFQATT and SNEGSKA (reference sequence). The CDR3 contains 14 residues. In DNA form, the CDR3 reads TGCAGTGCTAAGGTTTCTGTTGGGTCAGATACGCAGTATTTT. Amino acid sequence: CSAKVSVGSDTQYF.

This clonotype was detected a few times. The chain joins TRBV28 to TRBJ1-5; D possibly corresponds to TRBD1 (6 bases). This CDR3 spans 15 amino acids. Germline V CDR1 and CDR2: MDHEN, SYDVKM. Trimming took off 6 bases at V and 2 bases at J, with 14 bases between the two ends. The CDR3 sequence is CASSSRQVGNQPQHF. The CDR3 DNA follows: TGTGCCAGCAGCTCCAGACAGGTAGGCAATCAGCCCCAGCATTTT.

This clonotype was recorded many times. The rearrangement joins TRBV6-5 to TRBJ2-1; D assignment may be TRBD1 or TRBD2 (5 bases each). CDR1 is MNHEY, CDR2 SVGAGI, per germline. The CDR3 contains 15 residues. V lost 0 bases, J lost 7 bases, and 13 bases lay in between. CDR3 sequence: CASSYSGVPRNEQFF. The CDR3 DNA reads TGTGCCAGCAGTTACTCGGGGGTACCGCGGAATGAGCAGTTCTTC.

The chain couples TRBV25-1 to TRBJ2-7; the D gene could be TRBD1 or TRBD2 (5 bases each). CDR3 length equals 12 residues. The V end lost 8 bases, the J end lost 3 bases, and 11 bases lay between the germline ends. CDR1 is MGHDK, CDR2 SYGVNS, per germline. The CDR3 reads CASSGDGYEQYF. In DNA, the CDR3 is TGTGCCAGCTCCGGGGACGGCTACGAGCAGTACTTC.

V and J are TRBV4-1 and TRBJ1-5; D is perhaps TRBD1 (6 bases). V lost 1 base and J 7 bases, leaving 14 bases between the germline ends. This CDR3 region has 15 residues. Germline lookup yields CDR1 MGHRA and CDR2 YSYEKL. The CDR3 sequence: CASSQGGDRYQPQHF. The CDR3 DNA sequence: TGCGCCAGCAGCCAAGGGGGTGACAGGTACCAGCCCCAGCATTTT.

The genes are TRBV30 and TRBJ2-1; 9 positions agree with TRBD1. The junction had 11 bases not matched to a gene; V was cut back by 4 bases and J by 4 bases. The CDR3 contains 16 residues. Germline values: CDR1 GTSNPN, CDR2 SVGIG (reference sequence). CDR3 residues: CAWTLHGTGIYNEQFF. Written as DNA, the CDR3 is TGTGCCTGGACCCTACACGGGACAGGGATATACAATGAGCAGTTCTTC.

This chain uses TRBV28 with TRBJ1-5; D not certain. Germline values: CDR1 MDHEN, CDR2 SYDVKM. The ends were cut back, 2 bases at V and 6 bases at J, with 14 bases in the middle. The CDR3 spans 15 residues. The CDR3 protein is CASSLPRLLSQPQHF. CDR3 sequence (DNA): TGTGCCAGCAGTTTACCCAGGCTCCTTTCTCAGCCCCAGCATTTT.

In its sample, this clonotype was seen many times. This chain uses TRBV29-1 with TRBJ2-7; TRBD2 is a possible D gene (6 bases). Trimming cost V 5 bases and J 4 bases, with 6 bases left between them. This CDR3 contains 10 residues. Germline values: CDR1 SQVTM, CDR2 ANQGSEA. CDR3 nucleotides: TGCAGCGTTCGGGAGTACGAGCAGTACTTC. Translation: CSVREYEQYF.

V usage is TRBV3-1 and J usage is TRBJ2-5; the D gene could be TRBD1 or TRBD2 (5 bases each). V was clipped by 1 base and J by 0 bases, with 12 bases between them. This CDR3 spans 16 amino acids. Per the germline V gene, CDR1 is LGHDT and CDR2 is YNNKEL (reference sequence). The CDR3 region is CASSQAGPGHQETQYF. The DNA for the CDR3 is TGTGCCAGCAGCCAAGCTGGGCCGGGGCACCAAGAGACCCAGTACTTC.

This clonotype turned up a few times. The J gene is TRBJ2-1, the V gene TRBV20-1; D unclear. The CDR3 is made up of 15 amino acids. CDR1 DFQATT and CDR2 SNEGSKA come from the germline V gene (reference sequence). V lost 3 bases and J lost 2, with 14 bases in between. CDR3 nucleotide sequence: TGCAGTGCTAGCCGAGCAGGCCAAGCCTACAATGAGCAGTTCTTC. This codes for CSASRAGQAYNEQFF.

In this sample, this clonotype turned up many times. The V call is TRBV10-1, the J call TRBJ2-1, with 8 bases aligning to TRBD1. Germline loops: CDR1 WNHNN, CDR2 SYGVQD (reference sequence). Trimming cost V 6 bases and J 0 bases; bases outside gene matches: 4. The CDR3 sequence is 15 residues long. CDR3 loop: CASSRTGSSYNEQFF. For the CDR3, the DNA is TGCGCCAGCAGCCGGACAGGGAGCTCCTACAATGAGCAGTTCTTC.

Points on this clonotype: A much larger clonotype is one base distant, so this may be a read error. Lacking the conserved final phenylalanine or tryptophan, this CDR3 likely reflects a read error. V and J are TRBV2 and TRBJ1-3; D gene unclear. CDR1 and CDR2 (germline): SNHLY, FYNNEI. This CDR3 contains 12 residues. The V and J ends lost 6 bases and 2 bases respectively, with 5 bases between them. In nucleotides, the CDR3 is TGTGCCAGCAGGATACCTGGAAACACCATATATTAT. Protein sequence: CASRIPGNTIYY.

The chain joins TRBV12-3 or TRBV12-4 to TRBJ2-1; 9 bases map to TRBD2. The CDR3 loop spans 15 amino acids. The J segment lost 5 bases and the V segment lost 4 bases, leaving 6 bases of the junction unmatched. The CDR3 DNA reads TGTGCCAGCAGTTCAATAGGCGGGAGGGACAATGAGCAGTTCTTC. It yields the protein CASSSIGGRDNEQFF.

This clonotype was counted between two and nine times. The J gene is TRBJ2-3, the V gene TRBV10-3, with D hard to call. The ends were cut back, 9 bases at V and 2 bases at J, with 12 bases in the middle. Germline V CDR1 and CDR2: ENHRY, SYGVKD. The CDR3 runs 13 residues. The CDR3 loop is CAIQQGSTDTQYF. Here the CDR3 DNA reads TGTGCCATTCAACAAGGATCCACAGATACGCAGTATTTT.

A few counts support this clonotype. This sequence joins TRBV7-2 and TRBJ1-4; D uncertain. Trimming took off 4 bases at V and 5 bases at J, with 11 bases between the two ends. Germline V gene lookup returns CDR1 SGHTA and CDR2 FQGNSA. This CDR3 is 14 amino acids long. The CDR3 region is CASSSQRVNEKLFF. The CDR3 DNA reads as TGTGCCAGCAGCTCGCAAAGGGTAAATGAAAAACTGTTTTTT.

The chain recombines TRBV20-1 with TRBJ1-1; a weak D match, TRBD1 (5 bases). The CDR3 length is 14 residues. Germline CDR1 DFQATT, CDR2 SNEGSKA (reference sequence). The V gene lost 4 bases and the J gene lost 5 bases, with 17 bases spanning the gap. DNA for the CDR3: TGCAGTGCTAAGGATCAGGCAGGGCAGACTGAAGCTTTCTTT. Its translation: CSAKDQAGQTEAFF.

This clonotype was seen repeatedly, ten times or more. CDR3 protein: CASSSGTGNGIAGANVLTF. CDR3 in DNA: TGTGCCAGCAGCTCCGGGACAGGGAATGGTATTGCTGGGGCCAACGTCCTGACTTTC. V gene TRBV11-2 combines with J gene TRBJ2-6, with 9 bases lining up with TRBD1. Germline V gives CDR1 SGHAT, CDR2 FQNNGV. CDR3 size: 19 residues. V shed 4 bases and J 2 bases; nucleotides not matched to a gene: 12. The whole variable domain, filled in from reference TRBV11-2 and TRBJ2-6, reads EAGVAQSPRYKIIEKRQSVAFWCNPISGHATLYWYQQILGQGPKLLIQFQNNGVVDDSQLPKDRFSAERLKGVDSTLKIQPAKLEDSAVYLCASSSGTGNGIAGANVLTFGAGSRLTVL.

This chain connects TRBV3-1 to TRBJ2-6, with D possibly matching TRBD1 (6 bases). The V end was cut by 4 bases, the J end by 6 bases, with 13 bases between. The CDR3 totals 15 residues. Germline V gives CDR1 LGHDT, CDR2 YNNKEL (reference sequence). DNA for the CDR3: TGTGCCAGCAGCCCTCAGGGGATAGAGGCCAACGTCCTGACTTTC. As protein: CASSPQGIEANVLTF.

In its sample, this clonotype was seen many times. The genes are TRBV4-3 and TRBJ2-5; weak D call: TRBD2 (6 bases). V lost 0 bases and J lost 5, with 13 bases in between. The germline V gene encodes CDR1 LGHNA and CDR2 YSLEER. The CDR3 runs to 15 residues. CDR3 residues: CASSQEGPSGETQYF. DNA of the CDR3: TGCGCCAGCAGCCAAGAGGGCCCCAGCGGGGAGACCCAGTACTTC.